These 28 T cell receptor beta chains originate from one sample sequenced in a study of shared clonotypes between healthy human individuals. TCRdb keeps only in-frame clones here, not all; method: immunoSEQ multiplex PCR. The sample includes 2,100,000 or so clones, more than 90% of them seen just once. Sequenced: naive CD4+ T cells sorted from blood. This sample's subset: CD45RA+ positively selected. These receptor sequences come from a man aged 18 to 30 in good health.

The chain employs TRBV15 and TRBJ1-1; D unclear. From germline, CDR1 is LNHNV and CDR2 YYDKDF (reference sequence). The CDR3 runs to 13 residues. The ends were cut back, 0 bases at V and 11 bases at J, with 13 bases in the middle. The CDR3 loop is CATSRETGIGAFF. CDR3 DNA sequence: TGTGCCACCAGCAGAGAGACCGGGATTGGGGCTTTCTTT.

The chain couples TRBV30 to TRBJ1-1; a possible D gene is TRBD1 (5 bases). This CDR3 is 14 amino acids long. The germline V gene encodes CDR1 GTSNPN and CDR2 SVGIG (reference sequence). Deletions cut 5 bases from V and 0 bases from J, with 13 bases between. The CDR3 protein is CAWGPGRMNTEAFF. The CDR3 region has the DNA TGTGCCTGGGGGCCGGGACGGATGAACACTGAAGCTTTCTTT. The full variable domain, with the rest looked up from reference TRBV30 and TRBJ1-1, is SQTIHQWPATLVQPVGSPLSLECTVEGTSNPNLYWYRQAAGRGLQLLFYSVGIGQISSEVPQNLSASRPQDRQFILSSKKLLLSDSGFYLCAWGPGRMNTEAFFGQGTRLTVV.

Here the CDR3 DNA reads TGTGCCAGCAGTTACTCGACGGGGGGTAGCTACACCATATATTTT. Translating it yields CASSYSTGGSYTIYF. This chain links TRBV6-5 with TRBJ1-3; tentatively, D is TRBD1 (5 bases). This CDR3 region has 15 residues. The germline gives CDR1 MNHEY, CDR2 SVGAGI. Trimming pared 0 bases from V and 8 bases from J, leaving 14 bases between.

The CDR3 loop reads CASSPSGLLPMNTEAFF. The DNA for the CDR3 is TGTGCCAGCAGCCCATCAGGGTTGCTTCCTATGAACACTGAAGCTTTCTTT. The chain recombines TRBV7-6 with TRBJ1-1; D may be TRBD1 (5 bases). The V and J ends lost 5 bases and 0 bases respectively, with 19 bases between them. The CDR3 spans 17 residues. The germline gives CDR1 SGHVS, CDR2 FNYEAQ.

V usage is TRBV4-1 and J usage is TRBJ2-7; 8 bases map to TRBD1. V lost 0 bases and J lost 1; bases outside the gene matches: 5. This CDR3 is 16 amino acids long. CDR1 and CDR2 from the germline V gene are MGHRA and YSYEKL. CDR3 sequence (DNA): TGCGCCAGCAGCCAAGAGGGACAGGTCGCTTCCTACGAGCAGTACTTC. It yields the protein CASSQEGQVASYEQYF.

The chain joins TRBV19 to TRBJ2-2; the D is unclear. There are 18 residues in the CDR3. The V end lost 0 bases, the J end lost 1 base, and 15 bases lay between the germline ends. Germline assignment: CDR1 LNHDA and CDR2 SQIVND (reference sequence). Written as DNA, the CDR3 is TGTGCCAGTAGTATAGATCTGGGCCTAACCCTGAACACCGGGGAGCTGTTTTTT. Translation: CASSIDLGLTLNTGELFF.

In DNA, the CDR3 is TGTGCCTGGAGGGGGAACCGGAGGACCGGGGAGCTGTTTTTT. It yields the protein CAWRGNRRTGELFF. The V gene is TRBV30, the J gene TRBJ2-2; a possible D gene is TRBD2 (5 bases). Trimming removed 3 bases at V and 5 bases at J, with 13 bases between. Germline loops: CDR1 GTSNPN, CDR2 SVGIG (reference sequence). CDR3 size: 14 residues. Combining the CDR3 with reference TRBV30 and TRBJ2-2 gives the whole variable domain SQTIHQWPATLVQPVGSPLSLECTVEGTSNPNLYWYRQAAGRGLQLLFYSVGIGQISSEVPQNLSASRPQDRQFILSSKKLLLSDSGFYLCAWRGNRRTGELFFGEGSRLTVL.

This chain connects TRBV7-3 to TRBJ2-3; a weak D match, TRBD2 (7 bases). Trimming pared 3 bases from V and 0 bases from J, leaving 13 bases between. This CDR3 comprises 16 residues. Germline CDR1 and CDR2: SGHTA and FQGTGA. The CDR3 DNA is TGTGCCAGCAGCTTCGGGGGGCGAAGTAGCACAGATACGCAGTATTTT. Translating it yields CASSFGGRSSTDTQYF. The variable domain in full, completed from reference TRBV7-3 and TRBJ2-3, reads GAGVSQTPSNKVTEKGKYVELRCDPISGHTALYWYRQSLGQGPEFLIYFQGTGAADDSGLPNDRFFAVRPEGSVSTLKIQRTERGDSAVYLCASSFGGRSSTDTQYFGPGTRLTVL.

The chain carries TRBV25-1 and TRBJ1-5; D unclear. Germline CDR1 reads MGHDK; CDR2 reads SYGVNS. V lost 4 bases, J lost 2 bases, and 12 bases lay in between. This CDR3 has 15 residues. CDR3 coding DNA: TGTGCCAGCAGTGGGCCCAGTATGGGCAATCAGCCCCAGCATTTT. Protein sequence: CASSGPSMGNQPQHF.

The chain is built from TRBV6-5 and TRBJ1-2; D call uncertain. With 4 bases removed from V and 4 bases from J, the gap between germline ends came to 10 bases. The CDR3 is made up of 13 amino acids. Germline CDR1 MNHEY, CDR2 SVGAGI. The CDR3 DNA is TGTGCCAGCAGTTTGGAGGGTAGCTATGGCTACACCTTC. This codes for CASSLEGSYGYTF.

The chain combines TRBV19 with TRBJ2-4; D not resolved. Trimming cost V 7 bases and J 0 bases, with 10 bases left between them. The CDR3 covers 14 residues. CDR1 LNHDA and CDR2 SQIVND come from the germline V gene (reference sequence). The CDR3 DNA follows: TGTGCCAGTAATAACGCCTTAGCCAAAAACATTCAGTACTTC. Protein sequence: CASNNALAKNIQYF.

The chain joins TRBV7-8 to TRBJ2-5; D might be TRBD2 (5 bases). Trimming cost V 5 bases and J 5 bases, with 12 bases left between them. The CDR3 totals 13 residues. Germline CDR1 reads SGHVS; CDR2 reads FQNEAQ. CDR3 region: CASSPKSGETQYF. CDR3 DNA sequence: TGTGCCAGCAGCCCTAAGTCGGGGGAGACCCAGTACTTC.

V and J are TRBV2 and TRBJ2-1; 8 nucleotides match TRBD1. V lost 7 bases to trimming and J lost 12 bases; unmatched junction nucleotides: 8. From germline, CDR1 is SNHLY and CDR2 FYNNEI. This CDR3 has 12 residues. This CDR3 is CASTGQGGWQFF. The CDR3 DNA reads as TGTGCCAGCACCGGACAGGGTGGTTGGCAGTTCTTC.

The CDR3 region is CASSYSGRLPVGAFF. The CDR3 coding sequence is TGTGCCAGCAGTTACTCAGGCAGGCTGCCGGTAGGGGCTTTCTTT. V is TRBV6-5 and J is TRBJ1-1; D ambiguous. Between the trimmed V and J ends, which lost 0 bases and 11 bases, there was a span of 19 bases. The length of the CDR3 is 15 residues. The V gene's germline CDR1 is MNHEY and CDR2 SVGAGI.

This chain joins TRBV29-1 and TRBJ2-1; 7 bases line up with TRBD2. Looked up from germline, CDR1 is SQVTM and CDR2 is ANQGSEA. Trimming cost V 0 bases and J 7 bases; bases outside gene matches: 3. The CDR3 covers 13 residues. Here the CDR3 reads CSVEDGGENEQFF. The CDR3 nucleotides read TGCAGCGTTGAAGATGGGGGGGAGAATGAGCAGTTCTTC.

This chain joins TRBV19 and TRBJ1-2; 8 bases line up with TRBD1. This CDR3 contains 13 residues. The trim removed 5 bases at V and 8 bases at J, leaving 7 bases unmatched. The germline V gene encodes CDR1 LNHDA and CDR2 SQIVND (reference sequence). This CDR3 reads CASSPDRAGGYTF. CDR3 nucleotides: TGTGCCAGTAGTCCGGACAGGGCGGGCGGCTACACCTTC.

This clone has a single count. The CDR3 loop is CASHAGGGGKLFF. The CDR3 DNA sequence: TGTGCCAGCCATGCAGGGGGCGGCGGAAAACTGTTTTTT. V gene TRBV2 combines with J gene TRBJ1-4, with TRBD1 matching 8 bases. The germline V gene has CDR1 SNHLY and CDR2 FYNNEI. This CDR3 contains 13 residues. J was trimmed by 10 bases and V by 8 bases; bases with no gene match: 9.

Comment on this clone: Mismatch with germline at one junction end may stem from a read error. The rearrangement uses TRBV18 and TRBJ2-5; 7 bases line up with TRBD1. CDR1 is KGHSH and CDR2 is LQKENI in the germline V gene. The CDR3 spans 14 residues. The CDR3 protein is CASSPGTAQEAQYF. CDR3 coding DNA: TGTGCCAGCTCACCGGGGACAGCCCAAGAGGCCCAGTACTTC.

CDR3 loop: CASSPPGTPYNEQFF. CDR3 nucleotide sequence: TGTGCCAGCAGTCCCCCCGGGACGCCGTACAATGAGCAGTTCTTC. This chain links TRBV6-4 with TRBJ2-1; D possibly matches TRBD1 or TRBD2 (5 bases each). V dropped 5 bases and J dropped 4 bases, with 15 bases sitting between them. Germline V CDR1 and CDR2: MRHNA, SNTAGT. This CDR3 region has 15 residues.

A single count supports this clone. The chain is built from TRBV4-1 and TRBJ1-1; TRBD1 agrees at 9 bases. The CDR3 totals 15 residues. J was trimmed by 4 bases and V by 1 base; bases with no gene match: 4. Germline V lookup: CDR1 MGHRA, CDR2 YSYEKL. CDR3 amino acids: CASSQADRGGTEAFF. CDR3 sequence (DNA): TGCGCCAGCAGCCAAGCGGACAGGGGTGGCACTGAAGCTTTCTTT.

The chain recombines TRBV7-2 with TRBJ2-1, with 8 bases matching TRBD2. This CDR3 region has 15 residues. Germline-derived CDR1 and CDR2 are SGHTA and FQGNSA. The junction had 7 bases not matched to a gene; V was cut back by 5 bases and J by 4 bases. The CDR3 protein is CASSQQGGRYNEQFF. The DNA for the CDR3 is TGTGCCAGCAGCCAACAGGGCGGGAGGTACAATGAGCAGTTCTTC.

The chain employs TRBV6-5 and TRBJ1-1; D perhaps matches TRBD1 (5 bases). CDR1 is MNHEY and CDR2 is SVGAGI in the germline V gene. The CDR3 has 14 amino acids. The V end was cut by 7 bases, the J end by 5 bases, with 17 bases between. CDR3 sequence: CASMREGSGTEAFF. Here the CDR3 DNA reads TGTGCCAGCATGAGAGAGGGGAGTGGTACTGAAGCTTTCTTT.

This sequence joins TRBV6-5 and TRBJ2-5; the match to TRBD1 covers 8 bases. The CDR3 length is 13 residues. Germline assignment: CDR1 MNHEY and CDR2 SVGAGI. Trimming removed 7 bases from V and 10 bases from J; junction bases left unmatched: 11. The CDR3 nucleotides read TGTGCCAGCAAACCTCAGGGGGCAGGGGTCCAGTACTTC. Translating gives CASKPQGAGVQYF.

This chain uses TRBV5-1 with TRBJ2-1; 8 bases line up with TRBD1. V shed 4 bases, J shed 9 bases, and the junction held 9 bases outside the gene matches. CDR1 and CDR2 (germline): SGHRS, YFSETQ. The CDR3 is 14 amino acids. The CDR3 spells CASSPWQGAGEQFF. The CDR3 DNA reads TGCGCCAGCAGCCCGTGGCAGGGGGCGGGTGAGCAGTTCTTC.

V is TRBV27 and J is TRBJ1-1; D remains ambiguous. V lost 3 bases and J 2 bases, leaving 10 bases between the germline ends. The germline gives CDR1 MNHEY, CDR2 SMNVEV (reference sequence). The CDR3 has 14 amino acids. In nucleotides, the CDR3 is TGTGCCAGCAGTTTTAGCACCATTAACACTGAAGCTTTCTTT. This encodes CASSFSTINTEAFF.

The J gene is TRBJ2-4, the V gene TRBV6-6, with 12 bases that match TRBD2. Germline V gene lookup returns CDR1 MNHNY and CDR2 SVGAGI (reference sequence). V lost 2 bases, J lost 5 bases, and 1 base stayed unmatched. CDR3 length: 15 residues. CDR3 nucleotides: TGTGCCAGCAGTTACAGACTAGCGGGGGAAAACATTCAGTACTTC. This sequence encodes CASSYRLAGENIQYF.

V gene TRBV7-2 combines with J gene TRBJ2-5; 11 nucleotides agree with TRBD2. There are 16 residues in the CDR3. With 2 bases clipped from V and 9 bases from J, the junction kept 11 bases outside the gene matches. In germline, CDR1 is SGHTA, CDR2 FQGNSA. CDR3 in amino acids: CASSLSTMTSGVAQYF. DNA of the CDR3: TGTGCCAGCAGCTTAAGCACTATGACTAGCGGGGTGGCCCAGTACTTC.

The V gene is TRBV7-9, the J gene TRBJ2-1; D not resolved. CDR3 length: 13 amino acids. Germline assignment: CDR1 SEHNR and CDR2 FQNEAQ (reference sequence). The germline V and J ends were trimmed by 6 bases and 6 bases, with 12 bases remaining between them. The CDR3 DNA reads TGTGCCAGCAGTAAAATCGAATCCAATGAGCAGTTCTTC. The encoded protein is CASSKIESNEQFF. The full variable domain, with the rest looked up from reference TRBV7-9 and TRBJ2-1, is DTGVSQNPRHKITKRGQNVTFRCDPISEHNRLYWYRQTLGQGPEFLTYFQNEAQLEKSRLLSDRFSAERPKGSFSTLEIQRTEQGDSAMYLCASSKIESNEQFFGPGTRLTVL.